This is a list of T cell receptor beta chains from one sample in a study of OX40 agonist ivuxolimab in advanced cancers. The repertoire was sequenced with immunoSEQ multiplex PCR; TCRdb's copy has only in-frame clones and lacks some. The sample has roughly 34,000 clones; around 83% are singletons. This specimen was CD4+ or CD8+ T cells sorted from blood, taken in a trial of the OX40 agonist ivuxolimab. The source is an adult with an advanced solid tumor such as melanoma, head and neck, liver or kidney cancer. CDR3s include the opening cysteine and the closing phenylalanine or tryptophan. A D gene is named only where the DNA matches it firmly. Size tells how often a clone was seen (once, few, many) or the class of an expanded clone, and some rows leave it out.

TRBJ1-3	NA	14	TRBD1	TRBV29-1	TGCAGCGTTACAGGGGCTGGCTCTGGAAACACCATATATTTT	CSVTGAGSGNTIYF
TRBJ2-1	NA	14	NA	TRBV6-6	TGTGCCAGCAGTTACTCCCGGGTTTACAATGAGCAGTTCTTC	CASSYSRVYNEQFF
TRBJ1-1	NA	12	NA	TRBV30	TGTGCCTGGAGTGTAGCCATCACTGAAGCTTTCTTT	CAWSVAITEAFF
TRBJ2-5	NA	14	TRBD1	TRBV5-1	TGCGCCAGCAACTTTGGGACAGGGGGCGAGACCCAGTACTTC	CASNFGTGGETQYF
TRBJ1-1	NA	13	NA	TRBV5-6	TGTGCCAGCAGCCCGGGACAACCCACTGAAGCTTTCTTT	CASSPGQPTEAFF
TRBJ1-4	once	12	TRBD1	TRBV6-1	TGTGCCAGCAGACAGGGGAATGAAAAACTGTTTTTT	CASRQGNEKLFF
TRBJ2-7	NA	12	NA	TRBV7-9	TGTGCCAGCAGCTCGTTAAGGGGCGAGCAGTACTTC	CASSSLRGEQYF
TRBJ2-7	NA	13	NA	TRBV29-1	TGCAGCGTTGTATTTGCGCCTGCCTACGAGCAGTACTTC	CSVVFAPAYEQYF
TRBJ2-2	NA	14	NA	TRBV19	TGTGCCAGTAATGGAAACACCGGCACCGGGGAGCTGTTTTTT	CASNGNTGTGELFF
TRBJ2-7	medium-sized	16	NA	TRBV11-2	TGTGCCAGCAGCCCGCAACAGGGAAAAAGTAACTACGAGCAGTACTTC	CASSPQQGKSNYEQYF
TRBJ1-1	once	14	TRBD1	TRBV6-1	TGTGCCAGCAGTTCCTTGACAGGGGAGAAGGGAGCTTTCTTT	CASSSLTGEKGAFF
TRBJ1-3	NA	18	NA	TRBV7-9	TGTGCCAGCAGCCGCCCCGGGCCGTCTCTCAGGCTGGGAAACACCATATATTTT	CASSRPGPSLRLGNTIYF
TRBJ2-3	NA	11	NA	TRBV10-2	TGCGCCAGCAGTGAGAGTAATACGCAGTATTTT	CASSESNTQYF
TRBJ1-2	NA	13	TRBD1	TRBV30	TGTGCCTGGAGTCCTGACAGGGGTTATGGCTACACCTTC	CAWSPDRGYGYTF
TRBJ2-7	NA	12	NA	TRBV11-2	TGTGCCAGCAGCTTAGAACCGGCCGCGGGGTACTTC	CASSLEPAAGYF
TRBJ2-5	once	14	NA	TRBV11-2	TGTGCCAGCAGCTTTAGGAGGCTCCAAGAGACCCAGTACTTC	CASSFRRLQETQYF
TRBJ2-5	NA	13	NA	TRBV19	TGTGCCAGTAGTGAGCAGGGTCAAGAGACCCAGTACTTC	CASSEQGQETQYF
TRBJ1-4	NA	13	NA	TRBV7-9	TGTGCCAGCAGCTTAGTGGGTGGGGAAAAACTGTTTTTT	CASSLVGGEKLFF
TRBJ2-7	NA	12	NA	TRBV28	TGTGCCAGCAGTTTGCTCGAGGGCGAGCAGTACTTC	CASSLLEGEQYF
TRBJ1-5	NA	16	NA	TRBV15	TGTGCCACCAGCAGAGATTTAGGTGTGATCAATCAGCCCCAGCATTTT	CATSRDLGVINQPQHF
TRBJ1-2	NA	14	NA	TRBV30	TGTGCCTGGAGAAATAAAGGGGTGAGCTATGGCTACACCTTC	CAWRNKGVSYGYTF
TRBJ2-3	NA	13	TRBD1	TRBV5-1	TGCGCCAGCAAGACTCAGGGGGCTGATACGCAGTATTTT	CASKTQGADTQYF
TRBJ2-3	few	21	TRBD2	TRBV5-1	TGCGCCAGCAGCTTGGTGTCTCTGGGCCTAGCGGGGGGCCCTAGCACAGATACGCAGTATTTT	CASSLVSLGLAGGPSTDTQYF
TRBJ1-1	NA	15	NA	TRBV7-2	TGTGCCAGCAGCTTAGCCCTCGACAGGAACACTGAAGCTTTCTTT	CASSLALDRNTEAFF
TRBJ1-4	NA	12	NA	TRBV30	TGTGCCTGCCAAAACAGGGCCGAAAAACTGTTTTTT	CACQNRAEKLFF
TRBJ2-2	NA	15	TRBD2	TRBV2	TGTGCCAGCAAGGGGACTAGCGGGGGGAACGGGGAGCTGTTTTTT	CASKGTSGGNGELFF
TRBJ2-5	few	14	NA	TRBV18	TGTGCCAGCTCCCCTCTCTTTGGGGCAGAGACCCAGTACTTC	CASSPLFGAETQYF
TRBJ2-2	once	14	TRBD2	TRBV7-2	TGTGCCAGCAGCACGGGACTAGCGGGCGGGGAGCTGTTTTTT	CASSTGLAGGELFF
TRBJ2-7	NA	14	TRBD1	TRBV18	TGTGCCAGCTCAGTATCGACAGGGGGATGGGAGCAGTACTTC	CASSVSTGGWEQYF
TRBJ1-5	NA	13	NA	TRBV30	TGTGCCTGGGCGGGGGGGCGCGATCAGCCCCAGCATTTT	CAWAGGRDQPQHF
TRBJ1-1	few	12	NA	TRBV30	TGTGCCTGGAGTGTAGCGAGCACTGAAGCTTTCTTT	CAWSVASTEAFF
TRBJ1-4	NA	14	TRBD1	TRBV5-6	TGTGCCAGCAGCCGCGGACAGGGTTGGGAAAAACTGTTTTTT	CASSRGQGWEKLFF
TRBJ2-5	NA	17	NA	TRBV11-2	TGTGCCAGCAGCTTAGACCTGTACTGGGGGTACCAAGAGACCCAGTACTTC	CASSLDLYWGYQETQYF
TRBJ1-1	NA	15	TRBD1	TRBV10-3	TGTGCCATCAGTGAAAGGGACAGCCCAAACACTGAAGCTTTCTTT	CAISERDSPNTEAFF
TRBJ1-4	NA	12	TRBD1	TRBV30	TGTGCCTGTCAGGGGGTCGGTGAAAAACTGTTTTTT	CACQGVGEKLFF
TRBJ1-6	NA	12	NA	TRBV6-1	TGTGCCAGCAGGCTTTCTAATTCACCCCTCCACTTT	CASRLSNSPLHF
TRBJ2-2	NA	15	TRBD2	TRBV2	TGTGCCAGCAGGGATGGACTAGCGGGGACCGGGGAGCTGTTTTTT	CASRDGLAGTGELFF
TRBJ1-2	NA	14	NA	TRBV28	TGTGCCAGCAGTTTAACCCAGGGAGGTTATGGCTACACCTTC	CASSLTQGGYGYTF
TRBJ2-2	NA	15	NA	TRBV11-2	TGTGCCAGCAGCTCACTAGCTGGTTGGCCCGGGGAGCTGTTTTTT	CASSSLAGWPGELFF
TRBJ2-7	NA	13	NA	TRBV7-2	TGTGCCAGCAGCTCCCCGATGGTTTACGAGCAGTACTTC	CASSSPMVYEQYF
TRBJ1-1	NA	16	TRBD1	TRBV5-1	TGCGCCAGCAGCCCCCAGCCGACAGGGGTGCTGACTGAAGCTTTCTTT	CASSPQPTGVLTEAFF
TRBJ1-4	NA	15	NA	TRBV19	TGTGCCACTTCCTTCAGGTTATCAACTAATGAAAAACTGTTTTTT	CATSFRLSTNEKLFF
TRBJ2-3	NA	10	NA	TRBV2	TGTGCCAGCGTGGCAGATACGCAGTATTTT	CASVADTQYF
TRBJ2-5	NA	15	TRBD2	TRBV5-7	TGTGCCAGCAGCCAACTAGCGGGGGACCAAGAGACCCAGTACTTC	CASSQLAGDQETQYF
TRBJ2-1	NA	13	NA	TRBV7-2	TGTGCCAGCAGCTCGGTTGGGGGGAATGAGCAGTTCTTC	CASSSVGGNEQFF